Listed below are T cell receptor beta chains from one sample, sequenced in a study of T cells after yellow fever vaccination. In TCRdb, the 5' RACE reads were re-called with MiXCR into one record per CDR3 protein. The sample shows 250,000 to 350,000 distinct CDR3 sequences, about 4.5% of them seen only once. The sequences come from PBMCs, collected 15 days after the yellow fever booster vaccination. The source is a man aged 18 to 35 who received the YFV17D yellow fever vaccine. CDR3s include the opening cysteine and the closing phenylalanine or tryptophan. Each record gives: D gene, clone size, V gene, J gene, CDR3 protein, CDR3 DNA. D genes are given only for firm matches. The size entry is marked missing in some rows and otherwise reads once, few, many or a size class.

D: .; size: .; V: TRBV5-1; J: TRBJ1-1; CDR3: CASSLIGVGNTEAFF; DNA: TGCGCCAGCAGCTTGATAGGGGTTGGGAACACTGAAGCTTTCTTT
D: .; size: .; V: TRBV4-1; J: TRBJ2-7; CDR3: CASSQLGVGYSEQYF; DNA: TGCGCCAGCAGCCAACTAGGGGTCGGGTACAGTGAGCAGTACTTC
D: .; size: .; V: TRBV25-1; J: TRBJ2-7; CDR3: CASSETGPPPSYEQYF; DNA: TGTGCCAGCAGTGAAACGGGGCCCCCGCCCTCCTACGAGCAGTACTTC
D: .; size: .; V: TRBV6-5; J: TRBJ2-1; CDR3: CASSAYGAYNEQFF; DNA: TGTGCCAGCAGTGCCTACGGGGCTTACAATGAGCAGTTCTTC
D: .; size: many; V: TRBV7-3; J: TRBJ2-1; CDR3: CASSPRTVNEQFF; DNA: TGTGCCAGCAGCCCGCGGACGGTAAATGAGCAGTTCTTC
D: TRBD2; size: few; V: TRBV10-3; J: TRBJ2-5; CDR3: CAISGLAGGKETQYF; DNA: TGTGCCATCAGTGGACTAGCGGGGGGGAAAGAGACCCAGTACTTC
D: TRBD2; size: .; V: TRBV19; J: TRBJ2-7; CDR3: CAGTSGPTYEQYF; DNA: TGTGCCGGAACTAGCGGTCCCACCTACGAGCAGTACTTC
D: TRBD1; size: .; V: TRBV20-1; J: TRBJ1-1; CDR3: CSAGRQGMNTEAFF; DNA: TGCAGTGCGGGGAGACAGGGGATGAACACTGAAGCTTTCTTT
D: .; size: few; V: TRBV4-3; J: TRBJ2-7; CDR3: CASSHWGYEQYF; DNA: TGCGCCAGCAGCCACTGGGGTTACGAGCAGTACTTC
D: .; size: few; V: TRBV18; J: TRBJ2-3; CDR3: CASSLIDSRAQYF; DNA: TGTGCCAGCTCCCTTATAGACTCCCGGGCGCAGTATTTT
D: .; size: many; V: TRBV15; J: TRBJ1-4; CDR3: CATSGENPSEKLFF; DNA: TGTGCCACCAGCGGAGAAAACCCGAGTGAAAAACTGTTTTTT
D: .; size: few; V: TRBV7-9; J: TRBJ2-2; CDR3: CASSPQVPNTGELFF; DNA: TGTGCCAGCAGCCCTCAGGTCCCGAACACCGGGGAGCTGTTTTTT
D: TRBD1; size: few; V: TRBV28; J: TRBJ1-6; CDR3: CASRATGVRSYNSPLHF; DNA: TGTGCCAGCAGGGCGACAGGGGTAAGGTCCTATAATTCACCCCTCCACTTT
D: .; size: many; V: TRBV3-1; J: TRBJ1-1; CDR3: CASSDSNTEAFF; DNA: TGTGCCAGCTCCGACAGTAACACTGAAGCTTTCTTT
D: .; size: .; V: TRBV5-1; J: TRBJ1-2; CDR3: CASSLEWVWDYGYTF; DNA: TGCGCCAGCAGCTTGGAGTGGGTGTGGGACTATGGCTACACCTTC
D: .; size: many; V: TRBV20-1; J: TRBJ1-2; CDR3: CSARVGNSNYGYTF; DNA: TGCAGTGCTAGAGTGGGTAACTCTAACTATGGCTACACCTTC
D: .; size: few; V: TRBV24-1; J: TRBJ2-5; CDR3: CATSVGRRPEETQYF; DNA: TGTGCCACCAGTGTGGGCAGGAGGCCTGAAGAGACCCAGTACTTC
D: .; size: .; V: TRBV12-2; J: TRBJ1-5; CDR3: CASRPWTGGPNQPQHF; DNA: TGTGCAAGTCGCCCATGGACAGGAGGCCCGAATCAGCCCCAGCATTTT
D: .; size: .; V: TRBV27; J: TRBJ1-3; CDR3: CASSPLSGNTIYF; DNA: TGTGCCAGCAGTCCACTCTCTGGAAACACCATATATTTT
D: TRBD1; size: many; V: TRBV4-3; J: TRBJ1-6; CDR3: CASSQVVRQGARPLHF; DNA: TGCGCCAGCAGCCAAGTAGTTCGACAGGGGGCAAGACCCCTCCACTTT
D: TRBD1; size: few; V: TRBV14; J: TRBJ2-2; CDR3: CASSWKREGTGRTGELFF; DNA: TGTGCCAGCAGCTGGAAAAGGGAAGGGACAGGGCGGACCGGGGAGCTGTTTTTT
D: TRBD1; size: .; V: TRBV19; J: TRBJ1-2; CDR3: CASYRDRGATDYGYTF; DNA: TGTGCCAGTTACCGGGACAGGGGCGCGACTGACTATGGCTACACCTTC
D: .; size: many; V: TRBV5-8; J: TRBJ2-1; CDR3: CASNRDPDEQFF; DNA: TGTGCCAGTAACCGGGACCCCGATGAGCAGTTCTTC
D: .; size: few; V: TRBV4-3; J: TRBJ1-2; CDR3: CASSQDGYGYTF; DNA: TGCGCCAGCAGCCAAGATGGCTATGGCTACACCTTC
D: .; size: few; V: TRBV27; J: TRBJ2-2; CDR3: CASARVNTGELFF; DNA: TGTGCCAGCGCCCGGGTGAACACCGGGGAGCTGTTTTTT
D: .; size: .; V: TRBV20-1; J: TRBJ2-2; CDR3: CSAQKTGELFF; DNA: TGCAGTGCCCAAAAAACCGGGGAGCTGTTTTTT
D: .; size: many; V: TRBV10-3; J: TRBJ2-7; CDR3: CAHGQSSYEQYF; DNA: TGTGCTCATGGGCAGAGCTCCTACGAGCAGTACTTC
D: .; size: many; V: TRBV7-8; J: TRBJ2-2; CDR3: CASSLVAPTGELFF; DNA: TGTGCCAGCAGCTTAGTAGCCCCAACCGGGGAGCTGTTTTTT
D: .; size: .; V: TRBV12-3/TRBV12-4; J: TRBJ1-5; CDR3: CASSLARAQPQHF; DNA: TGTGCCAGCAGTTTAGCCAGGGCCCAGCCCCAGCATTTT
D: .; size: many; V: TRBV11-2; J: TRBJ1-2; CDR3: CASSYGLAGDYGYTF; DNA: TGTGCCAGCAGCTACGGCCTTGCGGGGGACTATGGCTACACCTTC
D: TRBD2; size: many; V: TRBV7-6; J: TRBJ2-7; CDR3: CASSNQRGGYEQYF; DNA: TGTGCCAGCAGCAACCAGCGGGGGGGCTACGAGCAGTACTTC
D: TRBD1; size: .; V: TRBV5-1; J: TRBJ1-2; CDR3: CASSWDSLANYGYTF; DNA: TGCGCCAGCAGCTGGGACAGTTTAGCTAACTATGGCTACACCTTC
D: .; size: many; V: TRBV27; J: TRBJ1-2; CDR3: CASSFWEYYGYTF; DNA: TGTGCCAGCAGTTTTTGGGAATACTATGGCTACACCTTC
D: .; size: many; V: TRBV9; J: TRBJ1-1; CDR3: CASSVEGTNTEAFF; DNA: TGTGCCAGCAGCGTAGAGGGGACGAACACTGAAGCTTTCTTT
D: .; size: .; V: TRBV19; J: TRBJ2-5; CDR3: CASRGSGETQYF; DNA: TGTGCAAGTAGAGGGAGTGGAGAGACCCAGTACTTC
D: .; size: many; V: TRBV5-1; J: TRBJ2-5; CDR3: CASSSGTSKETQYF; DNA: TGCGCCAGCAGCTCCGGGACGTCTAAAGAGACCCAGTACTTC
D: .; size: many; V: TRBV7-8; J: TRBJ2-5; CDR3: CASSLAGRGQETQYF; DNA: TGTGCCAGCAGCTTAGCGGGGAGGGGGCAAGAGACCCAGTACTTC
D: .; size: many; V: TRBV20-1; J: TRBJ2-7; CDR3: CSASRDLYEQYF; DNA: TGCAGTGCTTCTAGGGACCTTTACGAGCAGTACTTC
D: TRBD1; size: many; V: TRBV7-9; J: TRBJ2-1; CDR3: CASSGRTGASLEQFF; DNA: TGTGCCAGCAGCGGACGGACAGGGGCCTCCCTCGAGCAGTTCTTC
D: .; size: .; V: TRBV5-4; J: TRBJ2-2; CDR3: CASSFYQGLDGELFF; DNA: TGTGCCAGCAGCTTCTATCAGGGGCTGGACGGGGAGCTGTTTTTT
D: .; size: few; V: TRBV29-1; J: TRBJ1-2; CDR3: CSVSRGGPFYGYTF; DNA: TGCAGCGTCAGCCGGGGGGGTCCCTTCTATGGCTACACCTTC
D: TRBD1; size: few; V: TRBV12-3/TRBV12-4; J: TRBJ1-2; CDR3: CASRPPETGFGYTF; DNA: TGTGCCAGCAGACCTCCTGAGACAGGGTTTGGCTACACCTTC
D: .; size: few; V: TRBV7-6; J: TRBJ2-4; CDR3: CASSLGQEGNIQYF; DNA: TGTGCCAGCAGCTTAGGACAGGAGGGGAACATTCAGTACTTC
D: .; size: many; V: TRBV7-2; J: TRBJ2-3; CDR3: CASSLGVGRHTDTQYF; DNA: TGTGCCAGCAGCTTGGGGGTTGGCAGACACACAGATACGCAGTATTTT
D: TRBD1; size: few; V: TRBV7-8; J: TRBJ1-2; CDR3: CASSLDPGQGNYGYTF; DNA: TGTGCCAGCAGCTTAGACCCGGGACAGGGAAACTATGGCTACACCTTC
D: .; size: many; V: TRBV2; J: TRBJ2-3; CDR3: CASRATSDSTDTQYF; DNA: TGTGCCAGCAGGGCTACGTCGGATAGCACAGATACGCAGTATTTT
D: TRBD2; size: many; V: TRBV12-3/TRBV12-4; J: TRBJ2-3; CDR3: CASTRREGDTQYF; DNA: TGTGCCAGCACCCGCCGGGAGGGAGATACGCAGTATTTT
D: TRBD2; size: .; V: TRBV18; J: TRBJ2-5; CDR3: CASSTRTSGQETQYF; DNA: TGTGCCAGCTCGACAAGGACTAGCGGACAAGAGACCCAGTACTTC
D: .; size: many; V: TRBV12-3/TRBV12-4; J: TRBJ2-7; CDR3: CASSLGQERYEQYF; DNA: TGTGCCAGCAGTTTAGGGCAGGAGAGATACGAGCAGTACTTC
D: TRBD1; size: .; V: TRBV12-3/TRBV12-4; J: TRBJ2-3; CDR3: CASSRDRGMQYF; DNA: TGTGCCAGCAGCAGGGACAGGGGGATGCAGTATTTT
D: .; size: few; V: TRBV4-1; J: TRBJ2-1; CDR3: CASSQLYNEQFF; DNA: TGCGCCAGCAGCCAGTTATACAATGAGCAGTTCTTC
D: .; size: many; V: TRBV15; J: TRBJ2-5; CDR3: CATSRMIRDGETQYF; DNA: TGTGCCACCAGCAGGATGATCCGTGATGGGGAGACCCAGTACTTC
D: TRBD1; size: .; V: TRBV20-1; J: TRBJ2-7; CDR3: CSARSVDRGHEQYF; DNA: TGCAGTGCTAGATCTGTGGACAGGGGGCACGAGCAGTACTTC